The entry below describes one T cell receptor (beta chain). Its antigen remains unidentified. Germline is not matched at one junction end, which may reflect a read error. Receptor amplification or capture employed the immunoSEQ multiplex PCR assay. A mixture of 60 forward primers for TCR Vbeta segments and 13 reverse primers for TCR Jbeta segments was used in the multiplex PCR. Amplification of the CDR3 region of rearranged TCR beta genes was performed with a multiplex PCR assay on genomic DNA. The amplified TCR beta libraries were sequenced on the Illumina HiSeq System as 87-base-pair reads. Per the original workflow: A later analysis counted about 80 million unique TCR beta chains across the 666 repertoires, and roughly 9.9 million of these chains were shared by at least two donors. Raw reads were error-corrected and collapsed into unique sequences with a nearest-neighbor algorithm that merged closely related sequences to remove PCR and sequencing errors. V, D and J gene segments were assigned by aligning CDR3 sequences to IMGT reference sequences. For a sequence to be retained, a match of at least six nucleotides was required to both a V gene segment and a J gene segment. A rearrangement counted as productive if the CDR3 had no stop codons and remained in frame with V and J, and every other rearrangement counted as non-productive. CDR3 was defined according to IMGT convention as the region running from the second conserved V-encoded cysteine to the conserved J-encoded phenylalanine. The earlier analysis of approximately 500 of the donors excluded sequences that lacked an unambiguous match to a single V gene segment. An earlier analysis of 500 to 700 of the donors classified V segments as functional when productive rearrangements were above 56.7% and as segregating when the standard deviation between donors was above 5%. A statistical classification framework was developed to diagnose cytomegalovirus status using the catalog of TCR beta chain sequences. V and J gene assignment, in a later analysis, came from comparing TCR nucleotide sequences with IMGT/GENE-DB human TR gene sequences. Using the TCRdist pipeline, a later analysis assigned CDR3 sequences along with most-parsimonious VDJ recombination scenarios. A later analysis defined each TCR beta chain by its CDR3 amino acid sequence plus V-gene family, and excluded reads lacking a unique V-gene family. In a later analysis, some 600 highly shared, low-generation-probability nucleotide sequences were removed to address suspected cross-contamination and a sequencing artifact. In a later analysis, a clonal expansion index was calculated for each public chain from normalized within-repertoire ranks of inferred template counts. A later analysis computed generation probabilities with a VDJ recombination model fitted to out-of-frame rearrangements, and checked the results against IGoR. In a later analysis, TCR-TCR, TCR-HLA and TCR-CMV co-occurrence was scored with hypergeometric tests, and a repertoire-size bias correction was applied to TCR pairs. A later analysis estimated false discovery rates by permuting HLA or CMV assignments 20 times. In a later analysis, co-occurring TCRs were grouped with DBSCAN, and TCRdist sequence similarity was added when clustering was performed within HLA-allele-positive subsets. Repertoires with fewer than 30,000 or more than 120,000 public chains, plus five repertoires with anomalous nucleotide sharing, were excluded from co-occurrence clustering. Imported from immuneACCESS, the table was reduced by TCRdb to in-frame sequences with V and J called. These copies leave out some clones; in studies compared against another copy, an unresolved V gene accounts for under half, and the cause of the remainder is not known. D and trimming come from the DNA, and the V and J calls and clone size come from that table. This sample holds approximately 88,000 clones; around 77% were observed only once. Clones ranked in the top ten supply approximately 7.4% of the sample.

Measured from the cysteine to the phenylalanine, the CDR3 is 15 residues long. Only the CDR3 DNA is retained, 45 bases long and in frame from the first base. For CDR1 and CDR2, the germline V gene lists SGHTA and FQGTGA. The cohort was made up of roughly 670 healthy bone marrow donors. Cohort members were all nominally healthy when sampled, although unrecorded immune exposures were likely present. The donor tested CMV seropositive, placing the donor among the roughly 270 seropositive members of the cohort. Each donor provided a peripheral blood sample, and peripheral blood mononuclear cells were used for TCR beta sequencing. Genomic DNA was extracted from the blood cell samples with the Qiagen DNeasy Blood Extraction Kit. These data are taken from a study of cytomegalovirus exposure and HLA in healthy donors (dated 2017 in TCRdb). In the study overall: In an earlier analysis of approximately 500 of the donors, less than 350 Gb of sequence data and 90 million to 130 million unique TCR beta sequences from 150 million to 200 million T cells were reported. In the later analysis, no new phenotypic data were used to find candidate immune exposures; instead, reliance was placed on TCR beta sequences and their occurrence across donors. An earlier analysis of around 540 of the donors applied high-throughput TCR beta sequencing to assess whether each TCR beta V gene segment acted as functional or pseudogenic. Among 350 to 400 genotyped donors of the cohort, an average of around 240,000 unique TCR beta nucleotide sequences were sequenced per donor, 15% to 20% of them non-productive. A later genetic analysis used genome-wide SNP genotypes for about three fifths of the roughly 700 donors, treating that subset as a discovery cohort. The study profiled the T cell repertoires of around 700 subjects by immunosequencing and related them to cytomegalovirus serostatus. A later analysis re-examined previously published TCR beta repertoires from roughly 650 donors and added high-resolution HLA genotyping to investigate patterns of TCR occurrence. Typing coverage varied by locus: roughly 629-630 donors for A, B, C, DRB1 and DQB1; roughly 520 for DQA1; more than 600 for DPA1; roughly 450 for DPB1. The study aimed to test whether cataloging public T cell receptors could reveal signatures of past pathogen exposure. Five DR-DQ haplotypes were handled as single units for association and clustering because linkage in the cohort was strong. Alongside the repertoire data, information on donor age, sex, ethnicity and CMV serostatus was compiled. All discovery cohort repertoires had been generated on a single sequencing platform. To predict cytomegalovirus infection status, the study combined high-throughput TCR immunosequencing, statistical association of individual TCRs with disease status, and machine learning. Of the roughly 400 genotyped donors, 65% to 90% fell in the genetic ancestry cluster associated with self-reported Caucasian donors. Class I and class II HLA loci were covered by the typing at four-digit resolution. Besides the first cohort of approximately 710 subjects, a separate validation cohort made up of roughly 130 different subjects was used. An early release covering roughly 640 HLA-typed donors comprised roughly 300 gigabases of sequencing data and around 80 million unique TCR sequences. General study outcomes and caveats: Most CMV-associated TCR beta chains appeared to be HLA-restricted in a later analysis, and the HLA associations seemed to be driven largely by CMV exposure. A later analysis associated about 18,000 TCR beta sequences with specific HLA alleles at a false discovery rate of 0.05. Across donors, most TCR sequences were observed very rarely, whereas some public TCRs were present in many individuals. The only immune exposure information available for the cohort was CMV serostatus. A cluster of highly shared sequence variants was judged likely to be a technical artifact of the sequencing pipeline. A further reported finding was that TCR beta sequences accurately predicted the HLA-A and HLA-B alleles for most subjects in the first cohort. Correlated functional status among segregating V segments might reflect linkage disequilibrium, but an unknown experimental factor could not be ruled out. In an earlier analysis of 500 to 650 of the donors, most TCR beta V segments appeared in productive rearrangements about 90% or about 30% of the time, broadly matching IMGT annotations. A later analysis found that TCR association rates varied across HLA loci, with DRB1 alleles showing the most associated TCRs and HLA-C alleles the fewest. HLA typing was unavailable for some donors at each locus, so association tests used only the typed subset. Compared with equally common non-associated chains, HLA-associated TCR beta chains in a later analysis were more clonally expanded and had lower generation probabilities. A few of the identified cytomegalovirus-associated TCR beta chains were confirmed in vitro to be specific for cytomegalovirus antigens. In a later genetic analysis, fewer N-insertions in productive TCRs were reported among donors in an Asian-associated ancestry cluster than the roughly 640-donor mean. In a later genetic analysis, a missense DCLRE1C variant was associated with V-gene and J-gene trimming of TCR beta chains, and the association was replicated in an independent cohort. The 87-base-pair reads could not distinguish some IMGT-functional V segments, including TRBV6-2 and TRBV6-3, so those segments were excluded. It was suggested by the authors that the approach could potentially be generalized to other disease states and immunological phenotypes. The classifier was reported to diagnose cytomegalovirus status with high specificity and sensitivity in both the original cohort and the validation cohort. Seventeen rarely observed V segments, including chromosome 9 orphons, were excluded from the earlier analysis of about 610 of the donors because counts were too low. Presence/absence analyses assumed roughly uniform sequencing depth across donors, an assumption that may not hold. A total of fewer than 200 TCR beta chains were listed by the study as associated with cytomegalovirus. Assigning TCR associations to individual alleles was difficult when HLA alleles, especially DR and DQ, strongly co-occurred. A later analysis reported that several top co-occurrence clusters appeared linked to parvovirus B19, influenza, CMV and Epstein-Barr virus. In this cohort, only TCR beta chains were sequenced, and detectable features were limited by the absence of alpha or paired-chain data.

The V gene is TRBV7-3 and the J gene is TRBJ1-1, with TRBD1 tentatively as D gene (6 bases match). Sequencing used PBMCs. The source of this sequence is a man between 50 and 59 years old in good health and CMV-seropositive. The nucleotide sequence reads TGTGCCGGCAGCCCACGGGGGGGGCCGAACACTGAAGCTTTCTTT. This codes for CAGSPRGGPNTEAFF. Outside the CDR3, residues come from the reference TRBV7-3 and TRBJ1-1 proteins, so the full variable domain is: GAGVSQTPSNKVTEKGKYVELRCDPISGHTALYWYRQSLGQGPEFLIYFQGTGAADDSGLPNDRFFAVRPEGSVSTLKIQRTERGDSAVYLCAGSPRGGPNTEAFFGQGTRLTVV.